Given below is one T cell receptor beta chain in context. Its antigen remains unidentified. This entry comes from a study of cytomegalovirus exposure and HLA in healthy donors. Whole-study results and caveats: Being productive about 87% or about 30% of the time was typical of most TCR beta V segments in an earlier analysis. Specificity for CMV antigens was confirmed in vitro for three of the CMV-associated chains. CMV serostatus was the sole immune exposure data available.

This PCR relied on a set of 60 Vbeta primers and 13 Jbeta primers. Some clones are missing from TCRdb's copy, which holds only in-frame ones; the method was immunoSEQ multiplex PCR. The sample records around 230,000 clones, about 75% being singletons. Sequencing was done on a sample of PBMCs. This TCR was recovered from a male donor in good health and CMV-seronegative.

The DNA of the CDR3 is TGTGCCAGCAGCCAGACGAAGGGGCAGGAAGCTTTCTTT. As protein: CASSQTKGQEAFF. The chain has TRBV7-2 and TRBJ1-1, with D possibly being TRBD1 (5 bases). This CDR3 has 13 amino acids. V dropped 5 bases and J dropped 8 bases, with 15 bases sitting between them. Germline CDR1 reads SGHTA; CDR2 reads FQGNSA.